This T cell receptor (beta chain) was captured by sequencing in a study of shared clonotypes between healthy human individuals. This clone occurred once. This CDR3 is 15 amino acids long. Germline V CDR1 and CDR2: MDHEN, SYDVKM. V was shortened by 4 bases and J by 0 bases, with 12 bases between the two germline ends. Those who donated were healthy HIV-negative adults, with no recent acute infections or vaccinations reported. TCRdb's copy holds only in-frame clones and misses some; the assay was immunoSEQ multiplex PCR. Of 800,000 to 1,200,000 clones listed, approximately 78% are singletons. This chain uses TRBV28 with TRBJ1-1; D is uncertain. Sequenced sample: memory CD4+ T cells from PBMCs. Described subset: CD45RA-negative fraction. The sequence derives from a man aged 18 to 30 in good health. Some clones in this sample may be carry-over from other donors' samples. CDR3 in DNA: TGTGCCAGCAGTTCCCCCGGCAGCATGAACACTGAAGCTTTCTTT. Amino acids: CASSSPGSMNTEAFF.